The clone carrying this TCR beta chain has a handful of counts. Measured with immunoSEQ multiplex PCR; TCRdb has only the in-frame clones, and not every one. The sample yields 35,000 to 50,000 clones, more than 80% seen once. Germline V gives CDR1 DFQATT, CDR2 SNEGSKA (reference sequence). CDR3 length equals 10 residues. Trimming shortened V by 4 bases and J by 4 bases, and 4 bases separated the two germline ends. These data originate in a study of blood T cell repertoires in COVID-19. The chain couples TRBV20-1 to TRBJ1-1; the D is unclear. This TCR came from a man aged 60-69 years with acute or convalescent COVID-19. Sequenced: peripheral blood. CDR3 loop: CSAMSTEAFF. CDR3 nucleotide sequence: TGCAGTGCTATGAGCACTGAAGCTTTCTTT.